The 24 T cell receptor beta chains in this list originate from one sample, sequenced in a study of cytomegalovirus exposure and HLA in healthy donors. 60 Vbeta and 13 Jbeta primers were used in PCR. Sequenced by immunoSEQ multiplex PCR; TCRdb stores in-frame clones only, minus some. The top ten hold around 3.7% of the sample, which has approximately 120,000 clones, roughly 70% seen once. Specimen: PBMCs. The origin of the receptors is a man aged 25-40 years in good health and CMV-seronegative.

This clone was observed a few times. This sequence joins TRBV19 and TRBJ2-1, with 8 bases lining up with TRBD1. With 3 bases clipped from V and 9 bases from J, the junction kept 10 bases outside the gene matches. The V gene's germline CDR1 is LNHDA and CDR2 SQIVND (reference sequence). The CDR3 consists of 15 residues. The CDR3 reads CASSMTRQGAGEQFF. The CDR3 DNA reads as TGTGCCAGTAGTATGACGCGGCAGGGGGCAGGTGAGCAGTTCTTC.

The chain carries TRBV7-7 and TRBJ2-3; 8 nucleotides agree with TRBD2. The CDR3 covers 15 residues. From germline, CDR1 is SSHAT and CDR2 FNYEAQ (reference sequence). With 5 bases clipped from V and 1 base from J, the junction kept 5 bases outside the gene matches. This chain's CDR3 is CASSRSAGGTDTQYF. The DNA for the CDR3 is TGTGCCAGCAGCCGATCAGCGGGGGGCACAGATACGCAGTATTTT.

For the CDR3, the DNA is TGCGCCAGCAGCTTGGGGACTTGGCTTCAAGACGGCTCCTACGAGCAGTACTTC. Amino acid sequence: CASSLGTWLQDGSYEQYF. This chain links TRBV5-1 with TRBJ2-7; tentatively, D is TRBD2 (5 bases). Deletions cut 0 bases from V and 0 bases from J, with 19 bases between. Germline V gene lookup returns CDR1 SGHRS and CDR2 YFSETQ. The CDR3 runs 18 residues.

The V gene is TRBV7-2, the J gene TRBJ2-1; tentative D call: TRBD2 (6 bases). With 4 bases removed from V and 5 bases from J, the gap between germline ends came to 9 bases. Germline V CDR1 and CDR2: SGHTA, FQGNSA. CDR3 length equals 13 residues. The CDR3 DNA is TGTGCCAGCAGCTGGGGGACTCACAATGAGCAGTTCTTC. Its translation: CASSWGTHNEQFF.

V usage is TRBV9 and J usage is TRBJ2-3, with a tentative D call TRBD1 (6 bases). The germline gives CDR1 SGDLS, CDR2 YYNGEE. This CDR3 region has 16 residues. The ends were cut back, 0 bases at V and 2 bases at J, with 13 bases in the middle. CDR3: CASSVGDKGDTDTQYF. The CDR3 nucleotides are TGTGCCAGCAGCGTAGGGGACAAGGGGGACACAGATACGCAGTATTTT. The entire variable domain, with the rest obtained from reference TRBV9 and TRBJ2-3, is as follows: DSGVTQTPKHLITATGQRVTLRCSPRSGDLSVYWYQQSLDQGLQFLIQYYNGEERAKGNILERFSAQQFPDLHSELNLSSLELGDSALYFCASSVGDKGDTDTQYFGPGTRLTVL.

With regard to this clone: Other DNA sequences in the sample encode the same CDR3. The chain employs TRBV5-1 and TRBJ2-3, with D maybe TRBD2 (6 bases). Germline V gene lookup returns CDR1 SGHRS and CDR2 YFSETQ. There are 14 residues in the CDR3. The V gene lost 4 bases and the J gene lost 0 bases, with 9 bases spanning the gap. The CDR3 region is CASSPGTSTDTQYF. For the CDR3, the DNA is TGCGCCAGCAGCCCCGGGACTAGCACAGATACGCAGTATTTT.

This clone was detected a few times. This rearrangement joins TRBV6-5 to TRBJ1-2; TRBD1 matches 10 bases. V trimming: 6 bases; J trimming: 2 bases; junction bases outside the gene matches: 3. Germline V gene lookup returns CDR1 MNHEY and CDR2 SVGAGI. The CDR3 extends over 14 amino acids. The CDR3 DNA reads TGTGCCAGCAGACAGGGACAGGGGAACTATGGCTACACCTTC. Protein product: CASRQGQGNYGYTF.

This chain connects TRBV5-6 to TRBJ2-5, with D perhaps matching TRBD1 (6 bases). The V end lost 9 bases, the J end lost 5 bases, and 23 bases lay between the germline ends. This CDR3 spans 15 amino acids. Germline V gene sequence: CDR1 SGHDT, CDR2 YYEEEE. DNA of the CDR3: TGTGCCACCGGGGCTAGCTCAGGGGAGTCGGAGACCCAGTACTTC. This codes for CATGASSGESETQYF.

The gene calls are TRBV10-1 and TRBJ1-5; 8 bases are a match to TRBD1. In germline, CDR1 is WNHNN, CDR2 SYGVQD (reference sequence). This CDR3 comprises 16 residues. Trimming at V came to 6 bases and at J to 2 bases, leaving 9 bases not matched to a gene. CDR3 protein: CASSAHGQGGNQPQHF. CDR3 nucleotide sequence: TGCGCCAGCAGCGCTCATGGACAGGGAGGCAATCAGCCCCAGCATTTT.

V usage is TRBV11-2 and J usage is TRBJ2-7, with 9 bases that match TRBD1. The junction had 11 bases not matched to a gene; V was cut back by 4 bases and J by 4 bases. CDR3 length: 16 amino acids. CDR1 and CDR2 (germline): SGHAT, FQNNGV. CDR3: CASSSPPGQGKYEQYF. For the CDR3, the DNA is TGTGCCAGCAGCTCACCCCCGGGACAGGGTAAATACGAGCAGTACTTC.

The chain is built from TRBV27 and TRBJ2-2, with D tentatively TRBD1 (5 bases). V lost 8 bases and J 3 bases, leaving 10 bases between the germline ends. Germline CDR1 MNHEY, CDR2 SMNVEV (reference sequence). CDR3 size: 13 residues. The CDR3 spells CASGARDTGELFF. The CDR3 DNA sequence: TGTGCCAGCGGGGCCCGGGACACCGGGGAGCTGTTTTTT.

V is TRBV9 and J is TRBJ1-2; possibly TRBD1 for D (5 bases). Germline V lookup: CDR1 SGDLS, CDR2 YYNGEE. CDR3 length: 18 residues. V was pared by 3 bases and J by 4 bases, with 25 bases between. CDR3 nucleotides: TGTGCCAGCAGCGCCCCCCGGAGCCTCGGAGAAACAGGCTATGGCTACACCTTC. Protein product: CASSAPRSLGETGYGYTF.

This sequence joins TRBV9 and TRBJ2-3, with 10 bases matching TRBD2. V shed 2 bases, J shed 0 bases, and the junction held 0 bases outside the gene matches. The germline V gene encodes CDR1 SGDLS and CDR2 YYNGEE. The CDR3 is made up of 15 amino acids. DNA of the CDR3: TGTGCCAGCAGCGTTAGCGGGGGGAGCACAGATACGCAGTATTTT. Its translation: CASSVSGGSTDTQYF.

The chain's CDR3 is CASASPGPQETQYF. The CDR3 nucleotides are TGTGCTAGTGCTTCTCCAGGGCCCCAAGAGACCCAGTACTTC. The chain uses TRBV12-5 and TRBJ2-5, with a tentative D call TRBD1 (5 bases). CDR1 is LGHNT, CDR2 FRNRAP, per germline. The CDR3 contains 14 residues. The V end lost 7 bases, the J end lost 1 base, and 13 bases lay between the germline ends.

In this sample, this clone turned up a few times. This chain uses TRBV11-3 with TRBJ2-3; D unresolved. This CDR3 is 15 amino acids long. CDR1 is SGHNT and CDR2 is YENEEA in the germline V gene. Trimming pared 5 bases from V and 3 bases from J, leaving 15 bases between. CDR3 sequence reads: CASSPSPEDTDTQYF. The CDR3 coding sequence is TGTGCCAGCAGCCCGAGCCCCGAGGATACAGATACGCAGTATTTT.

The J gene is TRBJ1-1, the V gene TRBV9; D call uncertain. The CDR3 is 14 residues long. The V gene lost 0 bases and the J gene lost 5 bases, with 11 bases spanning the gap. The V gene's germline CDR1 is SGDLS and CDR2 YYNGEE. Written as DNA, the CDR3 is TGTGCCAGCAGCGTAGACGAGGAAAGGACTGAAGCTTTCTTT. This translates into CASSVDEERTEAFF.

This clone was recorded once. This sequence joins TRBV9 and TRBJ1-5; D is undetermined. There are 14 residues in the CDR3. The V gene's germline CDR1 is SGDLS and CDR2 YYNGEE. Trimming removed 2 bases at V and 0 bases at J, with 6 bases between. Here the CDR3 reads CASSVGDSNQPQHF. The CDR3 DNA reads TGTGCCAGCAGCGTCGGAGATAGCAATCAGCCCCAGCATTTT.

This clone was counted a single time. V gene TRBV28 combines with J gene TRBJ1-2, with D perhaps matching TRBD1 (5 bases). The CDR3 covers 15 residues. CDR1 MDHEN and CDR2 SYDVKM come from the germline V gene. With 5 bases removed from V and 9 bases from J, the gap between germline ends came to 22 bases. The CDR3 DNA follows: TGTGCCAGCAGTCCTCTCACAGGTGCTCGTTTCAGCTACACCTTC. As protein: CASSPLTGARFSYTF.

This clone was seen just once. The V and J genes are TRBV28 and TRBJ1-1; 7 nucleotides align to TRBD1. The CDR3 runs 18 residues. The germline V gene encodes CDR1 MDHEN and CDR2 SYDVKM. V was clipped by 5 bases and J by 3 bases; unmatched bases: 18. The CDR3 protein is CASSRGKGTARMDTEAFF. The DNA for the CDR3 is TGTGCCAGCAGTCGGGGAAAAGGGACAGCCAGAATGGACACTGAAGCTTTCTTT.

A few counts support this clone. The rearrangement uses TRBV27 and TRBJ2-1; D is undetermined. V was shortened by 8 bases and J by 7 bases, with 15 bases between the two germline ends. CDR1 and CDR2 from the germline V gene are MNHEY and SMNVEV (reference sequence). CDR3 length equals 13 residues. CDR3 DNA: TGTGCCAGCGGAATTACTACCGTGAATGAGCAGTTCTTC. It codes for CASGITTVNEQFF.

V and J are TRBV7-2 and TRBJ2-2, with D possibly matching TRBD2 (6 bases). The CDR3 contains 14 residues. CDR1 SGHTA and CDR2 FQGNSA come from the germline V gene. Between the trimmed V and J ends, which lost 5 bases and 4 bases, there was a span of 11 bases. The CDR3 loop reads CASSGGTITGELFF. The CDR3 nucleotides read TGTGCCAGCAGCGGAGGGACCATCACCGGGGAGCTGTTTTTT.

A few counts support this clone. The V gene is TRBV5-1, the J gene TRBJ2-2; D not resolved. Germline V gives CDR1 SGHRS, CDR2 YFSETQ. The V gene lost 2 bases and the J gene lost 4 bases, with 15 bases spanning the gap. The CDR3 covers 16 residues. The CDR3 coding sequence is TGCGCCAGCAGCTTCGGCCTCGGCGGTCTCACCGGGGAGCTGTTTTTT. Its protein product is CASSFGLGGLTGELFF.

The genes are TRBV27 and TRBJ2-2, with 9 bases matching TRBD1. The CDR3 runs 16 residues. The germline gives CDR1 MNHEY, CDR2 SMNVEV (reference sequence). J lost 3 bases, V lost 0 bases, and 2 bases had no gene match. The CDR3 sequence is CASSLSGQGHTGELFF. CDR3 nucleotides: TGTGCCAGCAGTTTATCGGGACAGGGTCACACCGGGGAGCTGTTTTTT.

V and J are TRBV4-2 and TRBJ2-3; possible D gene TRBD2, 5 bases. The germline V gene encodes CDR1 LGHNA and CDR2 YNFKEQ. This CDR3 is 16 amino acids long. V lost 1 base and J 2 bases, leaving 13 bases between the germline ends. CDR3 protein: CASSQVLGGFTDTQYF. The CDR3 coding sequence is TGTGCCAGCAGCCAAGTACTCGGAGGATTCACAGATACGCAGTATTTT.